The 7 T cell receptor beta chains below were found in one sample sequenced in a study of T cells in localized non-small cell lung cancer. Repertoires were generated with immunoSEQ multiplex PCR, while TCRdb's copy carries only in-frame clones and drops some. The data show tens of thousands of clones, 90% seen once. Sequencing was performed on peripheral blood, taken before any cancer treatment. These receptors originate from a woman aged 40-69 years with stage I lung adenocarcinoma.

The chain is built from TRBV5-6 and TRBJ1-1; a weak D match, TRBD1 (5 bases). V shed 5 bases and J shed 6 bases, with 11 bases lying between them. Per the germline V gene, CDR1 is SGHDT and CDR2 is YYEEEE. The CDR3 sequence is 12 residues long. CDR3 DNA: TGTGCCAGCAGTCCAGGAGGGGCTGAAGCTTTCTTT. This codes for CASSPGGAEAFF. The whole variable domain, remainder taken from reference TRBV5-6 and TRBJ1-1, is DAGVTQSPTHLIKTRGQQVTLRCSPKSGHDTVSWYQQALGQGPQFIFQYYEEEERQRGNFPDRFSGHQFPNYSSELNVNALLLGDSALYLCASSPGGAEAFFGQGTRLTVV.

In DNA, the CDR3 is TGTGCCAGCAGTTACTCTAAGGGTGGTTACTATGGCTACACCTTC. Translation gives CASSYSKGGYYGYTF. The chain links TRBV6-5 to TRBJ1-2; no definite D call. The CDR3 extends over 15 amino acids. The germline V gene encodes CDR1 MNHEY and CDR2 SVGAGI. V was pared by 0 bases and J by 3 bases, with 11 bases between.

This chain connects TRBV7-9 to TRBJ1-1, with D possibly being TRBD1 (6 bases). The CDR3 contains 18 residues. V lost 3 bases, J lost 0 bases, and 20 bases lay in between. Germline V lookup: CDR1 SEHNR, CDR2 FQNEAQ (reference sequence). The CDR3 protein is CASSFFVGTGLMNTEAFF. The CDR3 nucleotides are TGTGCCAGCAGCTTTTTCGTAGGAACAGGGCTCATGAACACTGAAGCTTTCTTT.

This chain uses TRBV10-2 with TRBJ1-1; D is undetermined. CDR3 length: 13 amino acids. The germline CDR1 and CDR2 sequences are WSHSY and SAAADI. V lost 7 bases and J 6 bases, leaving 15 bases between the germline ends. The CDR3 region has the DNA TGCGCCAGCAAAACGCGGACCCGAGCTGAAGCTTTCTTT. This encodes CASKTRTRAEAFF.

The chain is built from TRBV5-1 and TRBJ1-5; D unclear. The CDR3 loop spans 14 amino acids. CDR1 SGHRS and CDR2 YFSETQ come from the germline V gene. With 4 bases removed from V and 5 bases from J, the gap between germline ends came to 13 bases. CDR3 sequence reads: CASSPSPTDQPQHF. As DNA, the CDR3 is TGCGCCAGCAGCCCTAGCCCGACCGATCAGCCCCAGCATTTT.

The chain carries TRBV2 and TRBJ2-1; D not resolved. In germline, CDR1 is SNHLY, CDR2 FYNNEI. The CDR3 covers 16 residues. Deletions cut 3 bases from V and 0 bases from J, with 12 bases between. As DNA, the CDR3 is TGTGCCAGCAGTGATTTAGGCACGAGCTCCTACAATGAGCAGTTCTTC. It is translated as CASSDLGTSSYNEQFF. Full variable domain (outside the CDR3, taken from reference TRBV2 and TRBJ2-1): EPEVTQTPSHQVTQMGQEVILRCVPISNHLYFYWYRQILGQKVEFLVSFYNNEISEKSEIFDDQFSVERPDGSNFTLKIRSTKLEDSAMYFCASSDLGTSSYNEQFFGPGTRLTVL.

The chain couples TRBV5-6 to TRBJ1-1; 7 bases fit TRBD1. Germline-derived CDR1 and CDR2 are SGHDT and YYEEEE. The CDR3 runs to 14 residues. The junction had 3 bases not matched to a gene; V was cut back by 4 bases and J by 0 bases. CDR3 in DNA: TGTGCCAGCAGCCCGACAGGGATGAACACTGAAGCTTTCTTT. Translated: CASSPTGMNTEAFF.